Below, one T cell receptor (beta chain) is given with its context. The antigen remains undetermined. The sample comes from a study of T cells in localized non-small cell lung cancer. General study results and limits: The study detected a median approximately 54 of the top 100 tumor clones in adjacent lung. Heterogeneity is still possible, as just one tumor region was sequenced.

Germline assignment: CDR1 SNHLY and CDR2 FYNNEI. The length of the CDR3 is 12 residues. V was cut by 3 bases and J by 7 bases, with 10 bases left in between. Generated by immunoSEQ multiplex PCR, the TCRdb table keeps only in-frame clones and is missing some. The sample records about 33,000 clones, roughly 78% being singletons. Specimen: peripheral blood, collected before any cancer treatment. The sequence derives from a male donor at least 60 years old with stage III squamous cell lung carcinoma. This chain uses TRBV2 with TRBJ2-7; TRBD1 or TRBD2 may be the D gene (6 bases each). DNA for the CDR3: TGTGCCAGCAGTGACCGGGGGCGGGAGCAGTACTTC. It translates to CASSDRGREQYF.